The sequence of this T cell receptor beta chain was determined in a study of PD-L1 blockade in urothelial cancer. Study-level findings and limits: Durable-benefit patients showed greater tumor-associated blood clone expansion at 3 weeks.

V gave up 1 base and J gave up 6 bases, with 12 bases separating them. Per the germline V gene, CDR1 is SGHDN and CDR2 is FVKESK. CDR3 size: 14 residues. Of note for this clone: Antigen unknown.

The data were produced by immunoSEQ multiplex PCR, yet TCRdb's version contains in-frame clones alone and is incomplete. The sample records about 120,000 clones, around nine tenths being singletons. The time point is: peripheral blood 6 weeks after treatment start. Per-patient samples, pretreatment and on-treatment, numbered 1 to 8. The V call is TRBV14, the J call TRBJ1-1; D remains ambiguous. Sequenced material: PBMCs, taken around atezolizumab (anti-PD-L1) treatment. This receptor was obtained from a man aged 55 to 69 with urothelial cancer. The CDR3 bases are TGTGCCAGCAGCCAAGTCGGGGTCGGAGCTGAAGCTTTCTTT. This translates into CASSQVGVGAEAFF. The full variable domain, completed using reference TRBV14 and TRBJ1-1, is EAGVTQFPSHSVIEKGQTVTLRCDPISGHDNLYWYRRVMGKEIKFLLHFVKESKQDESGMPNNRFLAERTGGTYSTLKVQPAELEDSGVYFCASSQVGVGAEAFFGQGTRLTVV.